These 13 T cell receptor beta chains share one sample of origin, sequenced in a study of CD8+ T cells in alopecia areata. cDNA reverse transcribed from extracted RNA served as the sequencing template. The method was immunoSEQ multiplex PCR; TCRdb's version includes in-frame clones alone and lacks a portion of them. Altogether about 160,000 clones are present, more than 40% being singletons, with the ten largest covering roughly 6.8%. Material: CD4+ T cells sorted from blood. The receptors originated from a human donor with alopecia areata.

The chain uses TRBV5-6 and TRBJ1-1, with D uncertain. Per germline, CDR1 SGHDT and CDR2 YYEEEE. The length of the CDR3 is 15 residues. With 1 base removed from V and 1 base from J, the gap between germline ends came to 11 bases. The DNA of the CDR3 is TGTGCCAGCAGCTTGAGCGGCCCGTCGAACACTGAAGCTTTCTTT. It translates to CASSLSGPSNTEAFF.

The chain links TRBV6-5 to TRBJ2-7; perhaps TRBD2 as D (6 bases). Between the trimmed V and J ends, which lost 0 bases and 5 bases, there was a span of 17 bases. This CDR3 is built from 16 residues. The germline gives CDR1 MNHEY, CDR2 SVGAGI. This chain's CDR3 is CASSYSVQPRRDEQYF. The DNA for the CDR3 is TGTGCCAGCAGTTACTCGGTCCAACCCCGGAGGGACGAGCAGTACTTC.

In regard to this clone: Relative to the germline gene, one junction end is altered; a read error may explain this. J is TRBJ2-5 and V is TRBV6-1; a possible D gene is TRBD2 (7 bases). The germline gives CDR1 MNHNS, CDR2 SASEGT. This CDR3 comprises 16 residues. CDR3 nucleotides: TGTGCCAGCAATCAAGCGGGGCGTGGGGGGCAAGAGATCCAGTACTTC. Protein sequence: CASNQAGRGGQEIQYF.

Comments on this clone: Other nucleotide sequences in the sample specify the same CDR3. The chain links TRBV29-1 to TRBJ1-2; D ambiguous. There are 12 residues in the CDR3. From germline, CDR1 is SQVTM and CDR2 ANQGSEA. V was cut by 4 bases and J by 2 bases, with 8 bases left in between. The CDR3 coding sequence is TGCAGCGTTGCGGAGGGAAACTATGGCTACACCTTC. Translation: CSVAEGNYGYTF. Full variable domain (missing parts from reference TRBV29-1 and TRBJ1-2): SAVISQKPSRDICQRGTSLTIQCQVDSQVTMMFWYRQQPGQSLTLIATANQGSEATYESGFVIDKFPISRPNLTFSTLTVSNMSPEDSSIYLCSVAEGNYGYTFGSGTRLTVV.

This clone appeared a few times. This rearrangement joins TRBV5-4 to TRBJ2-7, with D possibly TRBD1 on 5 matching bases. Trimming cost V 2 bases and J 3 bases, with 6 bases left between them. This CDR3 region has 12 residues. In germline, CDR1 is SGHNT, CDR2 YYREEE (reference sequence). The CDR3 DNA reads as TGTGCCAGCAGCTTCCAGGGCTACGAGCAGTACTTC. Translating gives CASSFQGYEQYF.

The V and J genes are TRBV2 and TRBJ2-1; either TRBD1 or TRBD2 may supply D (5 bases each). The length of the CDR3 is 11 residues. The ends were cut back, 10 bases at V and 9 bases at J, with 13 bases in the middle. The germline CDR1 and CDR2 sequences are SNHLY and FYNNEI. CDR3 DNA sequence: TGTGCCACTCGCCGGGACGGTGAGCAGTTCTTC. Residues: CATRRDGEQFF.

This chain joins TRBV6-6 and TRBJ2-2; TRBD1 is a possible D gene (5 bases). The germline V gene has CDR1 MNHNY and CDR2 SVGAGI (reference sequence). V was clipped by 2 bases and J by 4 bases, with 8 bases between them. The CDR3 runs 14 residues. CDR3 loop: CASSYQGGTGELFF. CDR3 coding DNA: TGTGCCAGCAGTTACCAGGGTGGCACCGGGGAGCTGTTTTTT.

This chain links TRBV29-1 with TRBJ2-2; D ambiguous. The germline gives CDR1 SQVTM, CDR2 ANQGSEA. This CDR3 is 13 amino acids long. V lost 4 bases, J lost 0 bases, and 6 bases lay in between. As DNA, the CDR3 is TGCAGCGTTGGGCAGCCGAACACCGGGGAGCTGTTTTTT. Translating it yields CSVGQPNTGELFF.

The V gene is TRBV7-2, the J gene TRBJ2-1; 8 bases line up with TRBD1. Germline V gene lookup returns CDR1 SGHTA and CDR2 FQGNSA. This CDR3 contains 15 residues. V shed 3 bases, J shed 4 bases, and the junction held 5 bases outside the gene matches. CDR3 nucleotide sequence: TGTGCCAGCAGCTTTCAGACAGGGGTATACAATGAGCAGTTCTTC. This translates into CASSFQTGVYNEQFF.

Only a few counts were recorded for this clone. The chain recombines TRBV29-1 with TRBJ1-1, with a tentative D call TRBD1 (6 bases). With 7 bases removed from V and 9 bases from J, the gap between germline ends came to 15 bases. Germline V gene lookup returns CDR1 SQVTM and CDR2 ANQGSEA. This CDR3 has 11 residues. In nucleotides, the CDR3 is TGCAGCGCCCACTTTCAGGGGAAAGCTTTCTTT. It specifies CSAHFQGKAFF.

The genes are TRBV30 and TRBJ1-1, with a weak D call TRBD1 (6 bases). This CDR3 has 12 residues. The germline V and J ends were trimmed by 2 bases and 5 bases, with 9 bases remaining between them. Germline CDR1 is GTSNPN and CDR2 is SVGIG (reference sequence). The CDR3 protein is CAWSPQGTEAFF. In DNA form, the CDR3 reads TGTGCCTGGAGTCCACAGGGAACTGAAGCTTTCTTT.

The CDR3 nucleotides are TGTGCCACAACCGGGACCTTGAACACCGGGGAGCTGTTTTTT. This sequence encodes CATTGTLNTGELFF. V gene TRBV7-8 combines with J gene TRBJ2-2, with D perhaps matching TRBD1 or TRBD2 (5 bases each). This CDR3 contains 14 residues. V lost 10 bases, J lost 1 base, and 13 bases lay in between. Germline CDR1 is SGHVS and CDR2 is FQNEAQ.

The J gene is TRBJ2-1, the V gene TRBV6-1; 9 bases agree with TRBD1. The germline CDR1 and CDR2 sequences are MNHNS and SASEGT. The V segment lost 8 bases and the J segment 1 base; nucleotides outside the gene matches: 6. The CDR3 is 15 amino acids. For the CDR3, the DNA is TGTGCCAGCCTTACCGGGACAGGGTCCTACAATGAGCAGTTCTTC. Translation gives CASLTGTGSYNEQFF.